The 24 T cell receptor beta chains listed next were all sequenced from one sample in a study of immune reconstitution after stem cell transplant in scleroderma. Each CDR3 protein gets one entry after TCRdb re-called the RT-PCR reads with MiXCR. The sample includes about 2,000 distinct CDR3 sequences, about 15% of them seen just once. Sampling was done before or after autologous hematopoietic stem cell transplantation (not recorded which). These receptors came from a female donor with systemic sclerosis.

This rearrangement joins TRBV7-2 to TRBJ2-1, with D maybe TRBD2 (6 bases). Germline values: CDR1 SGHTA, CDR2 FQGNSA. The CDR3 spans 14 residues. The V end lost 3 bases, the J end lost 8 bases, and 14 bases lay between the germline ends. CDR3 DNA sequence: TGTGCCAGCAGCTTGTCTGGGAGGTGGGATGAGCAGTTCTTC. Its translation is CASSLSGRWDEQFF. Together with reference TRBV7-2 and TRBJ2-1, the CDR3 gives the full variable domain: GAGVSQSPSNKVTEKGKDVELRCDPISGHTALYWYRQSLGQGLEFLIYFQGNSAPDKSGLPSDRFSAERTGGSVSTLTIQRTQQEDSAVYLCASSLSGRWDEQFFGPGTRLTVL.

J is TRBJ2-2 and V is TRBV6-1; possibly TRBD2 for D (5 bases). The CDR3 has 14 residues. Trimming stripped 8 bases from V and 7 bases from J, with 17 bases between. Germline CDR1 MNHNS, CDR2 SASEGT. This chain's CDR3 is CASFEGSGSGELFF. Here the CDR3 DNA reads TGTGCCAGCTTCGAAGGGTCGGGGAGCGGGGAGCTGTTTTTT.

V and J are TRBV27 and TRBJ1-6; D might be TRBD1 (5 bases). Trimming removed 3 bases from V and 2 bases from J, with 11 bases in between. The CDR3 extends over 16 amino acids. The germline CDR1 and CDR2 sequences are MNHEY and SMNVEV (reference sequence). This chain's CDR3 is CASSFIGHTYNSPLHF. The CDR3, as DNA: TGTGCCAGCAGTTTTATTGGACATACCTATAATTCACCCCTCCACTTT.

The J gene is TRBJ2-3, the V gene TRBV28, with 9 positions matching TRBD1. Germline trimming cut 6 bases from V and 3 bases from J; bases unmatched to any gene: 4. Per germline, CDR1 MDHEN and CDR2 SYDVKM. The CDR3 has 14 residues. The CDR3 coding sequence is TGTGCCAGCAGCCGGGACAGGGTGACAGATACGCAGTATTTT. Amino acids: CASSRDRVTDTQYF.

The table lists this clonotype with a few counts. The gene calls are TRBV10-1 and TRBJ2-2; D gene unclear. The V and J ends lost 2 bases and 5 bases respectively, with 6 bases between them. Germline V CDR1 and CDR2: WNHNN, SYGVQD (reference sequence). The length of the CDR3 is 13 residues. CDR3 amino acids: CASSERATGELFF. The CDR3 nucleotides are TGCGCCAGCAGTGAGAGGGCGACCGGGGAGCTGTTTTTT.

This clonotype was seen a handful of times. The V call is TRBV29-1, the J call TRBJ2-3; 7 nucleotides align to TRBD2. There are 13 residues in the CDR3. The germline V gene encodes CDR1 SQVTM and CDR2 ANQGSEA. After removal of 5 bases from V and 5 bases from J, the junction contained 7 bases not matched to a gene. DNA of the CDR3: TGCAGCGTTCAGAGTGGGGGGGGAGATACGCAGTATTTT. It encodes CSVQSGGGDTQYF.

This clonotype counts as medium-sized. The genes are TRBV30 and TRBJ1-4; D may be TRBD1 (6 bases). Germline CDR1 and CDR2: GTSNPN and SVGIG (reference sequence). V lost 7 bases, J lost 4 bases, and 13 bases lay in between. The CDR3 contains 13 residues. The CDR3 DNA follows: TGTGCCTCTTCCGGGACAAGTAATGAAAAACTGTTTTTT. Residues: CASSGTSNEKLFF.

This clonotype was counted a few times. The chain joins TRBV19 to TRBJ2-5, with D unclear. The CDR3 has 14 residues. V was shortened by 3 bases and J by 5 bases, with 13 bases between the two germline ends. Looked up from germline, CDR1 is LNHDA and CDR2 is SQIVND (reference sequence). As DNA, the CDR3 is TGTGCCAGTAGTATCCAGCGTCTTGGGGAGACCCAGTACTTC. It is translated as CASSIQRLGETQYF. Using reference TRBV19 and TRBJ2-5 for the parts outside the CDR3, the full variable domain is DGGITQSPKYLFRKEGQNVTLSCEQNLNHDAMYWYRQDPGQGLRLIYYSQIVNDFQKGDIAEGYSVSREKKESFPLTVTSAQKNPTAFYLCASSIQRLGETQYFGPGTRLLVL.

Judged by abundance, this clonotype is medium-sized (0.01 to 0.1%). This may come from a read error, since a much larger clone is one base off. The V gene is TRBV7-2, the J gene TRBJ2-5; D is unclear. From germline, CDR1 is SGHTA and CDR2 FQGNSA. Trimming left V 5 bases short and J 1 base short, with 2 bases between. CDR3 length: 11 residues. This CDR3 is CASSSQETQYF. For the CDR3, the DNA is TGTGCCAGCAGCAGCCAAGAGACCCAGTACTTC.

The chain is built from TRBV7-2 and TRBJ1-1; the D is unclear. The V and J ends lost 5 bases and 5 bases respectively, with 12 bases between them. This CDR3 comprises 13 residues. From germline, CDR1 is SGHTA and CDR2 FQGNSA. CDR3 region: CASSPSVATEAFF. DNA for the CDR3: TGTGCCAGCAGCCCATCGGTGGCAACTGAAGCTTTCTTT.

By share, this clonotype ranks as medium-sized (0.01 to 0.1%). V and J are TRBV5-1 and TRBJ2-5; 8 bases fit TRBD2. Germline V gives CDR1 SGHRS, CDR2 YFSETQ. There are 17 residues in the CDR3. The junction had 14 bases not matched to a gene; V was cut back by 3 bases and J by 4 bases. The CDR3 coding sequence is TGCGCCAGCAGCTCCTCTTTCCGCGGGGGGCTACTAGAGACCCAGTACTTC. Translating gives CASSSSFRGGLLETQYF.

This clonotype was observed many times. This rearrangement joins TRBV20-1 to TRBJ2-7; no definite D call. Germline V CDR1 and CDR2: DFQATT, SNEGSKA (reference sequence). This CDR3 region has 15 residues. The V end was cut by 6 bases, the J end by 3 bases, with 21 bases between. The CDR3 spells CSAGTHGVSGYEQYF. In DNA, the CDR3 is TGCAGTGCAGGAACTCATGGGGTTTCGGGCTACGAGCAGTACTTC.

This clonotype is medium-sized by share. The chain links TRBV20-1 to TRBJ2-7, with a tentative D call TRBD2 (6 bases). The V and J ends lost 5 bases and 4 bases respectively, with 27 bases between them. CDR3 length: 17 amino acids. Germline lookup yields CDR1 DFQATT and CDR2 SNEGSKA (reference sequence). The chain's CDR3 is CSAYFLGEGGILYEQYF. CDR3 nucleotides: TGCAGTGCTTACTTCCTAGGAGAGGGAGGTATCCTTTACGAGCAGTACTTC.

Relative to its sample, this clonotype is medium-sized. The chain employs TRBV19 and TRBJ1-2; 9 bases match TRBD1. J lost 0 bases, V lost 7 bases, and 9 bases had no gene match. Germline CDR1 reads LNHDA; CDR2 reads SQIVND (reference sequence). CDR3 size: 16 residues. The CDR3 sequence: CASTNRGRLANYGYTF. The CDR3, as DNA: TGTGCCAGTACCAACAGGGGGCGATTGGCTAACTATGGCTACACCTTC.

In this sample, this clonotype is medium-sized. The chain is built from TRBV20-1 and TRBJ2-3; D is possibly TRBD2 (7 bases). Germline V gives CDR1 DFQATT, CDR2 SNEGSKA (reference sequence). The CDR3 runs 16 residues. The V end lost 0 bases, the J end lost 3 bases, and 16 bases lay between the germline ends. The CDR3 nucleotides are TGCAGTGCTAGAGATCTGAGGGGGGGAACTACAGATACGCAGTATTTT. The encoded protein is CSARDLRGGTTDTQYF.

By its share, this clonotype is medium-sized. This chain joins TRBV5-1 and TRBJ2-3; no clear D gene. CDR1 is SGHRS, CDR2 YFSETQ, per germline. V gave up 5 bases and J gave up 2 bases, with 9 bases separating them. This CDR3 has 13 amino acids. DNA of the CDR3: TGCGCCAGCAGAGTCCACGACACAGATACGCAGTATTTT. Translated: CASRVHDTDTQYF.

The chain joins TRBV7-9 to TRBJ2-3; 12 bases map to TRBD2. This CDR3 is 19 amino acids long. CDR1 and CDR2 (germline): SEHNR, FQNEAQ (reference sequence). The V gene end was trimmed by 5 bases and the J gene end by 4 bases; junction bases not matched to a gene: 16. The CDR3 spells CASSHLETSGSGSSDTQYF. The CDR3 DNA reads TGTGCCAGCAGCCACCTTGAGACTAGCGGGAGCGGATCTTCAGATACGCAGTATTTT. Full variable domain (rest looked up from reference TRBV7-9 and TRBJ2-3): DTGVSQNPRHKITKRGQNVTFRCDPISEHNRLYWYRQTLGQGPEFLTYFQNEAQLEKSRLLSDRFSAERPKGSFSTLEIQRTEQGDSAMYLCASSHLETSGSGSSDTQYFGPGTRLTVL.

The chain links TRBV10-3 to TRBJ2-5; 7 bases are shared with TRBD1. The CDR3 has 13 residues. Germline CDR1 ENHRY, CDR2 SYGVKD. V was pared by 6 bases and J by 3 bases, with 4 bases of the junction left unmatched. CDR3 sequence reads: CAISDREEETQYF. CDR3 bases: TGTGCCATCAGCGACAGGGAAGAAGAGACCCAGTACTTC.

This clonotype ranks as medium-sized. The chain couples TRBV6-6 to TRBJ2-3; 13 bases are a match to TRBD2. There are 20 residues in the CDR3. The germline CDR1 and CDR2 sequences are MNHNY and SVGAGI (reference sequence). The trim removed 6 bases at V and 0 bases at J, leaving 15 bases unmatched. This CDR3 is CASSWRIATSGGTSTDTQYF. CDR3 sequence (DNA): TGTGCCAGCAGCTGGAGAATAGCGACTAGCGGGGGGACTAGCACAGATACGCAGTATTTT.

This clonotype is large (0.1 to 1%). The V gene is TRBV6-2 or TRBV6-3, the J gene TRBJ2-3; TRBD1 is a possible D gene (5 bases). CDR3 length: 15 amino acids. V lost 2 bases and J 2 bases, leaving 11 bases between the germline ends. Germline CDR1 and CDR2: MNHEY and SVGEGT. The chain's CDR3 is CASSYGASITDTQYF. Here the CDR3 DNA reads TGTGCCAGCAGTTACGGGGCGAGCATCACAGATACGCAGTATTTT.

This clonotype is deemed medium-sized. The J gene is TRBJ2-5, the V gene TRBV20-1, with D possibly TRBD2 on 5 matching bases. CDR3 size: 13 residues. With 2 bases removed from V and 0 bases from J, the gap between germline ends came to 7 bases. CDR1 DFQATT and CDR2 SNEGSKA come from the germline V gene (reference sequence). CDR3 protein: CSARLDYQETQYF. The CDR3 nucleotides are TGCAGTGCTAGATTGGACTACCAAGAGACCCAGTACTTC.

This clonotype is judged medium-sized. CDR3 protein: CSASLDGRTDTQYF. As DNA, the CDR3 is TGCAGTGCTAGCCTCGACGGCCGCACAGATACGCAGTATTTT. This chain connects TRBV20-1 to TRBJ2-3, with D unclear. The CDR3 contains 14 residues. From germline, CDR1 is DFQATT and CDR2 SNEGSKA (reference sequence). Deletions cut 3 bases from V and 1 base from J, with 11 bases between.

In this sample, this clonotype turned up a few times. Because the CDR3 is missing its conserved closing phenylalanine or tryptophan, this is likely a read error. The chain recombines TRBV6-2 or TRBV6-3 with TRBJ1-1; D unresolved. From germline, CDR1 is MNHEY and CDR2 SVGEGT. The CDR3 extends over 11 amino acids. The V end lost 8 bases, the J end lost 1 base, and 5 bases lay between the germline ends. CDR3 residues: CASGKNTEAFS. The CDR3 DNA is TGTGCCAGCGGGAAGAACACTGAAGCTTTCTCT.

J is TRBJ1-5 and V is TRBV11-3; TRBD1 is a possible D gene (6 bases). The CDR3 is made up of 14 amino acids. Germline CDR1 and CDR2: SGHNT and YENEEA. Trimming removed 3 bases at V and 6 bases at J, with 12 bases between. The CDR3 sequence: CASSFDGGGQPQHF. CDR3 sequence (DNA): TGTGCCAGCAGCTTTGATGGGGGCGGTCAGCCCCAGCATTTT.